This T cell receptor beta chain was observed in a study of blood T cell repertoires in COVID-19. Study overall: The study drew acute and convalescent COVID-19 samples from the United States, Italy and Spain. PBMCs, B-cell-depleted T cells, or T cells provided the cDNA or gDNA that made up the material.

The CDR3 sequence is 14 residues long. CDR1 is MDHEN and CDR2 is SYDVKM in the germline V gene. V was pared by 6 bases and J by 5 bases, with 6 bases of the junction left unmatched. Profiling relied on immunoSEQ multiplex PCR, and the TCRdb table lists in-frame clones only, not all of them. This sample carries 250,000 to 300,000 clones, approximately 90% of them seen once, and the ten largest clones take roughly 2%. Material: PBMCs or T cells enriched from blood (not recorded which). The rearrangement joins TRBV28 to TRBJ1-1, with 10 bases identical to TRBD1. This TCR was recovered from a woman between 40 and 55 years old with acute COVID-19. DNA for the CDR3: TGTGCCAGCAGACCGGGACAGGGGAGAACTGAAGCTTTCTTT. It yields the protein CASRPGQGRTEAFF.